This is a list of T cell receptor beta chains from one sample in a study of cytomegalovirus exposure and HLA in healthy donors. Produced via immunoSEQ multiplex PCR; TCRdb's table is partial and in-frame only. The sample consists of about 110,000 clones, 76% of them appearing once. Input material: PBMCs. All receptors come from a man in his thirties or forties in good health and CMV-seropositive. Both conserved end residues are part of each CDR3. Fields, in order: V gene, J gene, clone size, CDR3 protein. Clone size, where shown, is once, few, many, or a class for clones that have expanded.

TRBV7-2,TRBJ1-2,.,CASSLEGDRGIYGYTF
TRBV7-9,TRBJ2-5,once,CASSLPLQTSGGREETQYF
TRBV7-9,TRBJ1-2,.,CASSPRQGIYGYTF
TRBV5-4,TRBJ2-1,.,CASRLSGGPVYNEQFF
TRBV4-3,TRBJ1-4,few,CASSPTTGTGNEKLFF
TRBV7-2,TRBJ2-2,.,CASSLARTGELFF
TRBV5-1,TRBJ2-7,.,CASARDRSFGEQYF
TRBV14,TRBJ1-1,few,CASSQGRGGTEAFF
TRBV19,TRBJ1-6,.,CASSLDNLNNSPLHF
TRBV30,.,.,CAWSLSYEQYF
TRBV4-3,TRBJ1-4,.,CASSQDPAVPTNEKLFF
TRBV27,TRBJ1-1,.,CASSPGDREAEAFF
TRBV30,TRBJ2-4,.,CAWNRGGNIQYF
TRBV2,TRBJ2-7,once,CASSDGGLYYEQYF
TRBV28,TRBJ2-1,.,CASREGTDYNEQFF